This entry lists 2 T cell receptor beta chains sequenced from one sample in a study of cytomegalovirus exposure and HLA in healthy donors. Amplification used 60 Vbeta primers and 13 Jbeta primers. Libraries were prepared by immunoSEQ multiplex PCR; TCRdb keeps only in-frame clonotypes and omits some of them. The table lists about 130,000 clones, 65% to 85% of them singletons. The sample was PBMCs. Every receptor here comes from a boy aged 5-17 years in good health and CMV-seronegative.

This clone has more than one count but fewer than ten. The chain employs TRBV5-6 and TRBJ1-1; tentatively, D is TRBD1 (6 bases). V was pared by 0 bases and J by 5 bases, with 8 bases between. The CDR3 is 13 amino acids. Germline CDR1 is SGHDT and CDR2 is YYEEEE. Written as DNA, the CDR3 is TGTGCCAGCAGCTTGGGGGGGCCGACTGAAGCTTTCTTT. Its protein is CASSLGGPTEAFF.

In the case of this clone: The DNA is omitted, as the CDR3 cannot be located on it reliably, and the CDR3 follows TCRdb's listing. The rearrangement links TRBV5-1 to TRBJ2-7; the table gives TRBD2 as D, unverified against the DNA. The CDR3 spans 14 amino acids, including both terminal residues. Per the germline V gene, CDR1 is SGHRS and CDR2 is YFSETQ. CDR3 sequence: CASSFGSGDREQYF.